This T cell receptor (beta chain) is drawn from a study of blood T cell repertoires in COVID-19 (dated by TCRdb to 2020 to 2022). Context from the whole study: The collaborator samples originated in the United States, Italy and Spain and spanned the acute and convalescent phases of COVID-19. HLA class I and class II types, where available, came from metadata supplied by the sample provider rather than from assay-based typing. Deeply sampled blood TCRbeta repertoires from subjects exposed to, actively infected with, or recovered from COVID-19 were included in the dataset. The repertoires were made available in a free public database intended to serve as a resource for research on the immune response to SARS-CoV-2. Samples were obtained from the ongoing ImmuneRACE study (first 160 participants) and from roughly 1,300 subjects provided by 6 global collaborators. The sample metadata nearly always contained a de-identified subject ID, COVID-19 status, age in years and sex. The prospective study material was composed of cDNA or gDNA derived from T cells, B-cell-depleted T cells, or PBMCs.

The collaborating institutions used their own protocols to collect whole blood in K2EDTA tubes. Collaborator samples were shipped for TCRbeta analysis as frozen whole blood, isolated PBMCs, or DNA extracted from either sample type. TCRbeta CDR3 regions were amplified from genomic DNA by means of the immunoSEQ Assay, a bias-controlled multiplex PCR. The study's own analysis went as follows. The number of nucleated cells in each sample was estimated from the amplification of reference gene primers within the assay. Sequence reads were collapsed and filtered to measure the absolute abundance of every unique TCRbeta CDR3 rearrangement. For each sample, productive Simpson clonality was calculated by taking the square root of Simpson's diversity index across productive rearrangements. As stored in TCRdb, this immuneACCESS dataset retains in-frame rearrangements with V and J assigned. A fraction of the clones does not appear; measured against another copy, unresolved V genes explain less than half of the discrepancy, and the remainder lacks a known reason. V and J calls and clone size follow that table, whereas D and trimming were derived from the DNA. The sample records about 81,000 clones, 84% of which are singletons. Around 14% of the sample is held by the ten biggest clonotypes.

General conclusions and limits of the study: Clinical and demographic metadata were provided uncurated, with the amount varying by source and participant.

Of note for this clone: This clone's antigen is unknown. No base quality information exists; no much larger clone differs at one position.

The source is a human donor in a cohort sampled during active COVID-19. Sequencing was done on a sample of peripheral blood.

This receptor has the CDR3 CASTAQDYEQYF. The DNA sequence reads TGTGCCAGCACCGCGCAGGACTACGAGCAGTACTTC. The chain joins TRBV6-5 to TRBJ2-7; no D gene is confidently identified. Via the germline V gene, CDR1 is MNHEY and CDR2 SVGAGI. Trimming costs V 7 bases and J 3 bases, and their ends lie 10 bases apart. The CDR3 spans 12 residues, from the cysteine through the phenylalanine. The read is trimmed to its CDR3 DNA, 36 bases read in frame from base 1.